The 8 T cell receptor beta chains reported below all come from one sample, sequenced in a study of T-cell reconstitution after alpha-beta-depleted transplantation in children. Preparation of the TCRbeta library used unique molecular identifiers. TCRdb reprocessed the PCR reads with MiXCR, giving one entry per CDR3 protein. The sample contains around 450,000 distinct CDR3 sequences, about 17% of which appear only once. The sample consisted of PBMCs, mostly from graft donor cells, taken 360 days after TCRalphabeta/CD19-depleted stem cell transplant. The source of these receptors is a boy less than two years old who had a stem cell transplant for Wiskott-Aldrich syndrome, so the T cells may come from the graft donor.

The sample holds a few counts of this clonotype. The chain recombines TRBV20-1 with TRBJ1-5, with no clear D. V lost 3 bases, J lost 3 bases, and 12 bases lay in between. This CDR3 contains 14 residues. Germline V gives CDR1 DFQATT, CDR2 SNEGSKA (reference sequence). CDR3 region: CSASRWGSNQPQHF. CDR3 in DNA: TGCAGTGCTAGTCGGTGGGGTTCCAATCAGCCCCAGCATTTT.

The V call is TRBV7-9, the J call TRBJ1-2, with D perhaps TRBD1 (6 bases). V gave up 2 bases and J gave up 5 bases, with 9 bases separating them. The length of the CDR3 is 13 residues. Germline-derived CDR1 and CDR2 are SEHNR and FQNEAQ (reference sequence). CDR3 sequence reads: CASSLRQVYGYTF. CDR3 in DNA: TGTGCCAGCAGCTTACGACAGGTTTATGGCTACACCTTC.

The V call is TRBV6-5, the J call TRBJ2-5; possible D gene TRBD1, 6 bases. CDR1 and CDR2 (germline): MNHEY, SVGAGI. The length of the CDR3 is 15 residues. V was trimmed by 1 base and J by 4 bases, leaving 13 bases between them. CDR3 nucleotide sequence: TGTGCCAGCAGTTACTTCTCCGGGACACTAGAGACCCAGTACTTC. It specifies CASSYFSGTLETQYF.

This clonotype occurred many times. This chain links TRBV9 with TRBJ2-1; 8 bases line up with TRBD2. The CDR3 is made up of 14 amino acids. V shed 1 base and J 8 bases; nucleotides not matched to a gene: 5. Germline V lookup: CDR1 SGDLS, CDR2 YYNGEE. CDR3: CASSVSGSIHEQFF. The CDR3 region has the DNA TGTGCCAGCAGCGTAAGCGGGAGTATCCATGAGCAGTTCTTC.

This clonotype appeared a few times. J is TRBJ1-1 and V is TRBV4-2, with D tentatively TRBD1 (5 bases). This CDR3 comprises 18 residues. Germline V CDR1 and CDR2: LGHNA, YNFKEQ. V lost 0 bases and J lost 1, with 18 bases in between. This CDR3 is CASSQDTAPGWTNTEAFF. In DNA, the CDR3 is TGTGCCAGCAGCCAAGATACGGCACCAGGGTGGACGAACACTGAAGCTTTCTTT.

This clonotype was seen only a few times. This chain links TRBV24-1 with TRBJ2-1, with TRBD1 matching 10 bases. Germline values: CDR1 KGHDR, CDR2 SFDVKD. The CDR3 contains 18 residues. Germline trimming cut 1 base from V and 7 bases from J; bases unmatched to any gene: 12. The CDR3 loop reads CATSDFGGQGLRGNEQFF. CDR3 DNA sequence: TGTGCCACCAGTGATTTTGGGGGACAGGGGCTTAGGGGTAATGAGCAGTTCTTC.

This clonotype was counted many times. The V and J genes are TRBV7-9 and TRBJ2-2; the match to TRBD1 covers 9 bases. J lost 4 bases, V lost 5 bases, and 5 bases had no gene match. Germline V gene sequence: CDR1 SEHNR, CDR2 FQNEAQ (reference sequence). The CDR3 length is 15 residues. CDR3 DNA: TGTGCCAGCAGCCCCGGGACAGGGATCACCGGGGAGCTGTTTTTT. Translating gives CASSPGTGITGELFF.

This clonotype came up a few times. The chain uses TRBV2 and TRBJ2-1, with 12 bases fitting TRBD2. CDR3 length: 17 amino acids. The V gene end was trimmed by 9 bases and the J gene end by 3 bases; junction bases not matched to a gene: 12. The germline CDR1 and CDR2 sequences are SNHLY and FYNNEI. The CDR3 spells CARWDVLAGGVYNEQFF. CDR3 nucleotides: TGTGCCAGGTGGGATGTACTAGCGGGGGGCGTCTACAATGAGCAGTTCTTC.